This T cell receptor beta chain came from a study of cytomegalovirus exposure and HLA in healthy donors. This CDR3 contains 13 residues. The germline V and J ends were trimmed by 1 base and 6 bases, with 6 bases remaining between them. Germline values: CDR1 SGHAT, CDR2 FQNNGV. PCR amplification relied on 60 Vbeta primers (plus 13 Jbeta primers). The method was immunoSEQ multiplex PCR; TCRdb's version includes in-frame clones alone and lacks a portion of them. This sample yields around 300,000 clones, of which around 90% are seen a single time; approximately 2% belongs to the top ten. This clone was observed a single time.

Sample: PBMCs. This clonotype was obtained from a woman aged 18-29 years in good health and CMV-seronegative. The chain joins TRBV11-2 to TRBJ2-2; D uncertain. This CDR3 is CASSLAYAGELFF. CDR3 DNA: TGTGCCAGCAGCTTAGCGTATGCCGGGGAGCTGTTTTTT.